These 32 T cell receptor beta chains were all obtained from the same sample, sequenced in a study of blood T cell repertoires in COVID-19 (dated by TCRdb to about 2020). Library preparation was by the immunoSEQ multiplex PCR assay. As stored in TCRdb, this immuneACCESS dataset retains in-frame rearrangements with V and J assigned. A fraction of the clones does not appear; measured against another copy, unresolved V genes explain less than half of the discrepancy, and the remainder lacks a known reason. The sample contains fewer than 300,000 clones, 82% of them found a single time. The ten largest clonotypes hold roughly 3% of the sample. Material for sequencing was peripheral blood. Every receptor here comes from a woman younger than 35 with acute or convalescent COVID-19.

The gene calls are TRBV2 and TRBJ2-7; D might be TRBD2 (6 bases). This CDR3 has 16 residues. The germline gives CDR1 SNHLY, CDR2 FYNNEI. Deletions cut 3 bases from V and 1 base from J, with 16 bases between. The CDR3 is CASSEWGRGISYEQYF. For the CDR3, the DNA is TGTGCCAGCAGTGAGTGGGGCCGGGGGATTTCCTACGAGCAGTACTTC.

The V gene is TRBV5-1, the J gene TRBJ2-7, with 7 bases lining up with TRBD2. V dropped 5 bases and J dropped 4; count of bases not matched to a gene: 12. Germline-derived CDR1 and CDR2 are SGHRS and YFSETQ. The CDR3 is 15 residues long. The CDR3 DNA reads TGCGCCAGCAGTTCCTCCTGGCGGGAGTATTACGAGCAGTACTTC. Translation: CASSSSWREYYEQYF.

The CDR3 loop is CASSPAIAGQFDEQFF. The CDR3 coding sequence is TGTGCCAGCAGCCCGGCGATAGCGGGACAATTCGATGAGCAGTTCTTC. V usage is TRBV13 and J usage is TRBJ2-1, with 8 bases identical to TRBD2. The CDR3 has 16 residues. The V segment lost 5 bases and the J segment 8 bases; nucleotides outside the gene matches: 14. Germline V gene data show CDR1 as PRHDT and CDR2 as FYEKMQ (reference sequence).

This sequence joins TRBV28 and TRBJ2-3; no reliable D call. The CDR3 length is 12 residues. Deletions cut 7 bases from V and 2 bases from J, with 7 bases between. In germline, CDR1 is MDHEN, CDR2 SYDVKM. The CDR3 nucleotides read TGTGCCAGCACCAAAATCACAGATACGCAGTATTTT. This encodes CASTKITDTQYF.

This chain connects TRBV9 to TRBJ2-1; 11 positions agree with TRBD2. The CDR3 covers 20 residues. Per germline, CDR1 SGDLS and CDR2 YYNGEE. The V gene end was trimmed by 0 bases and the J gene end by 2 bases; junction bases not matched to a gene: 13. CDR3 region: CASSVGPGASGRYTYNEQFF. The CDR3 region has the DNA TGTGCCAGCAGCGTAGGCCCTGGGGCTAGCGGGAGGTACACCTACAATGAGCAGTTCTTC.

The chain combines TRBV28 with TRBJ2-7; TRBD2 agrees at 13 bases. The CDR3 runs to 15 residues. Germline CDR1 is MDHEN and CDR2 is SYDVKM. The V and J ends lost 5 bases and 3 bases, in that order; junction bases with no gene match: 4. CDR3 protein: CASSRWTSGSYEQYF. The CDR3 DNA sequence: TGTGCCAGCAGTAGGTGGACTAGCGGGAGCTACGAGCAGTACTTC.

The chain carries TRBV5-5 and TRBJ1-2; TRBD1 matches 7 bases. The CDR3 is made up of 14 amino acids. Trimming at V came to 3 bases and at J to 4 bases, leaving 6 bases not matched to a gene. Germline CDR1 SGHKS, CDR2 YYEKEE (reference sequence). The CDR3 spells CASSSSRDSYGYTF. The CDR3 DNA sequence: TGTGCCAGCAGCTCCTCGCGGGACAGCTATGGCTACACCTTC.

V and J are TRBV4-2 and TRBJ2-1; the D is unclear. CDR3 length equals 16 residues. Germline V gene data show CDR1 as LGHNA and CDR2 as YNFKEQ. V lost 0 bases to trimming and J lost 4 bases, with 13 bases between them. CDR3 residues: CASSQEGGEAYNEQFF. The CDR3 DNA reads TGTGCCAGCAGCCAAGAGGGTGGAGAGGCTTACAATGAGCAGTTCTTC.

The chain joins TRBV20-1 to TRBJ2-3; 7 bases match TRBD1. CDR1 and CDR2 (germline): DFQATT, SNEGSKA (reference sequence). The CDR3 extends over 11 amino acids. The trim removed 4 bases at V and 6 bases at J, leaving 1 base unmatched. The CDR3 loop reads CSATRGDTQYF. The CDR3 DNA follows: TGCAGTGCTACCAGGGGGGATACGCAGTATTTT.

This chain links TRBV11-2 with TRBJ2-2, with 7 positions matching TRBD2. The CDR3 totals 16 residues. The trim removed 0 bases at V and 5 bases at J, leaving 6 bases unmatched. Germline CDR1 and CDR2: SGHAT and FQNNGV. CDR3 bases: TGTGCCAGCAGCTTAGACAGACTAGCTGGGACCGGGGAGCTGTTTTTT. Translating gives CASSLDRLAGTGELFF.

On this clone: An end of the junction does not agree with germline; a read error may underlie this. This chain joins TRBV14 and TRBJ2-7; a possible D gene is TRBD1 (6 bases). Germline V gives CDR1 SGHDN, CDR2 FVKESK. The CDR3 totals 12 residues. The CDR3 coding sequence is TGTGCCAGCAACCAAAACAGGGTCGAGCAGTACTTC. This gives the protein CASNQNRVEQYF.

The gene calls are TRBV28 and TRBJ1-5; no clear D. Between the trimmed V and J ends, which lost 4 bases and 7 bases, there was a span of 11 bases. From germline, CDR1 is MDHEN and CDR2 SYDVKM. CDR3 length: 13 residues. The CDR3: CASSSPEGQPQHF. The CDR3, as DNA: TGTGCCAGCAGTTCGCCGGAGGGACAGCCCCAGCATTTT.

The V call is TRBV19, the J call TRBJ2-1, with 9 bases matching TRBD2. This CDR3 comprises 15 residues. Germline V CDR1 and CDR2: LNHDA, SQIVND (reference sequence). V trimming: 6 bases; J trimming: 1 base; junction bases outside the gene matches: 4. CDR3 region: CASSRSGSSYNEQFF. The CDR3, as DNA: TGTGCCAGTAGCCGTAGCGGGAGTTCCTACAATGAGCAGTTCTTC. Looking up the rest from reference TRBV19 and TRBJ2-1 gives the full variable domain: DGGITQSPKYLFRKEGQNVTLSCEQNLNHDAMYWYRQDPGQGLRLIYYSQIVNDFQKGDIAEGYSVSREKKESFPLTVTSAQKNPTAFYLCASSRSGSSYNEQFFGPGTRLTVL.

V and J are TRBV13 and TRBJ2-2; 12 nucleotides agree with TRBD2. The CDR3 runs 17 residues. V trimming: 1 base; J trimming: 4 bases; junction bases outside the gene matches: 4. From germline, CDR1 is PRHDT and CDR2 FYEKMQ (reference sequence). CDR3 DNA: TGTGCCAGCAGCTTAGTCCTAGCGGGAGGGCCCACCGGGGAGCTGTTTTTT. Translating it yields CASSLVLAGGPTGELFF.

V and J are TRBV4-3 and TRBJ2-7; 7 bases line up with TRBD1. From germline, CDR1 is LGHNA and CDR2 YSLEER. V shed 4 bases and J 3 bases; nucleotides not matched to a gene: 12. The CDR3 length is 16 residues. The CDR3 here is CASSRDRVNRFYEQYF. The CDR3 DNA sequence: TGCGCCAGCAGCCGCGACAGGGTTAACCGGTTCTACGAGCAGTACTTC.

This clone appeared once. The rearrangement joins TRBV11-2 to TRBJ1-1; 7 positions agree with TRBD1. Per the germline V gene, CDR1 is SGHAT and CDR2 is FQNNGV. The CDR3 loop spans 16 amino acids. V gave up 1 base and J gave up 7 bases; unmatched junction bases: 12. CDR3 sequence reads: CASSLVSGGRLDEAFF. The DNA of the CDR3 is TGTGCCAGCAGCTTAGTATCAGGGGGAAGGCTGGATGAAGCTTTCTTT.

V and J are TRBV6-2 or TRBV6-3 and TRBJ2-7; no definite D call. This CDR3 spans 14 amino acids. Trimming left V 0 bases short and J 1 base short, with 7 bases between. The germline gives CDR1 MNHEY, CDR2 SVGEGT. The CDR3 nucleotides read TGTGCCAGCAGTTACTCGAGATTATCCTACGAGCAGTACTTC. It translates to CASSYSRLSYEQYF.

The chain joins TRBV11-2 to TRBJ2-5, with D unclear. Between the trimmed V and J ends, which lost 1 base and 1 base, there was a span of 16 bases. CDR3 size: 17 residues. The germline CDR1 and CDR2 sequences are SGHAT and FQNNGV. CDR3: CASSLVRSATVQETQYF. The CDR3 bases are TGTGCCAGCAGCTTAGTGAGGTCAGCGACTGTCCAAGAGACCCAGTACTTC.

The CDR3 loop is CASTMGRGNSGFF. CDR3 nucleotides: TGTGCCAGCACCATGGGCAGGGGCAACTCGGGGTTCTTT. The chain combines TRBV28 with TRBJ1-1; D perhaps matches TRBD1 (6 bases). V shed 7 bases and J shed 14 bases, with 23 bases lying between them. CDR3 length: 13 residues. Germline V gene data show CDR1 as MDHEN and CDR2 as SYDVKM.

The CDR3 region is CASSLTAGLNTEAFF. As DNA, the CDR3 is TGCGCCAGCAGCTTAACGGCAGGGTTGAACACTGAAGCTTTCTTT. The V gene is TRBV5-1, the J gene TRBJ1-1; TRBD1 might be the D (5 bases). The CDR3 consists of 15 residues. V dropped 2 bases and J dropped 0 bases, with 11 bases sitting between them. CDR1 is SGHRS and CDR2 is YFSETQ in the germline V gene.

The rearrangement joins TRBV7-2 to TRBJ1-3; tentative D call: TRBD1 (5 bases). The germline V and J ends were trimmed by 3 bases and 4 bases, with 13 bases remaining between them. Germline V lookup: CDR1 SGHTA, CDR2 FQGNSA. CDR3 length equals 15 residues. The CDR3 spells CASSFGGVEGNTIYF. CDR3 nucleotide sequence: TGTGCCAGCAGCTTTGGGGGGGTTGAGGGAAACACCATATATTTT.

V gene TRBV28 combines with J gene TRBJ1-2; 12 bases map to TRBD1. CDR3 length: 14 residues. CDR1 is MDHEN, CDR2 SYDVKM, per germline. With 3 bases clipped from V and 7 bases from J, the junction kept 3 bases outside the gene matches. The CDR3 protein is CASSFGGQGAGYTF. DNA of the CDR3: TGTGCCAGCAGTTTTGGGGGACAGGGGGCTGGCTACACCTTC.

The chain links TRBV6-5 to TRBJ1-5; D not certain. There are 13 residues in the CDR3. CDR1 is MNHEY, CDR2 SVGAGI, per germline. Trimming cost V 9 bases and J 0 bases, with 9 bases left between them. The CDR3 sequence is CARYEGSNQPQHF. CDR3 coding DNA: TGTGCCAGATACGAGGGTAGCAATCAGCCCCAGCATTTT.

The V gene is TRBV27, the J gene TRBJ2-7; 9 positions match TRBD2. V was pared by 2 bases and J by 3 bases, with 2 bases of the junction left unmatched. This CDR3 contains 14 residues. Germline V gene sequence: CDR1 MNHEY, CDR2 SMNVEV (reference sequence). The CDR3 nucleotides are TGTGCCAGCAGTTTACTAGCGGGATACTACGAGCAGTACTTC. Its protein product is CASSLLAGYYEQYF.

The chain has TRBV5-3 and TRBJ2-5; TRBD1 matches 12 bases. TRBV5-3 has ORF status, its function being uncertain. CDR3 length equals 19 residues. Trimming cost V 0 bases and J 5 bases; bases outside gene matches: 14. The CDR3 region has the DNA TGTGCCAGAAGCTTGGGCGGTGGTTTAGGGGACAGGGGGCTGGAGACCCAGTACTTC. This encodes CARSLGGGLGDRGLETQYF.

The chain combines TRBV9 with TRBJ2-1, with D perhaps matching TRBD2 (6 bases). Germline CDR1 SGDLS, CDR2 YYNGEE. Trimming left V 0 bases short and J 8 bases short, with 24 bases between. This CDR3 is 18 amino acids long. The chain's CDR3 is CASSVEPSGLLQGDEQFF. In DNA, the CDR3 is TGTGCCAGCAGCGTAGAGCCCAGCGGGTTACTTCAGGGCGATGAGCAGTTCTTC.

The genes are TRBV23-1 and TRBJ2-5, with TRBD2 matching over 10 bases. TRBV23-1 is placed among ORFs of uncertain function. This CDR3 is built from 17 residues. The trim removed 0 bases at V and 4 bases at J, leaving 8 bases unmatched. For the CDR3, the DNA is TGCGCCAGCAGTCAATCTATCCCGGGACTAGCGAGAGAGACCCAGTACTTC. Residues: CASSQSIPGLARETQYF.

The chain employs TRBV27 and TRBJ2-2; D uncertain. The germline V gene encodes CDR1 MNHEY and CDR2 SMNVEV (reference sequence). Trimming left V 5 bases short and J 6 bases short, with 10 bases between. The CDR3 runs to 13 residues. The CDR3 protein is CASSILVPGELFF. The CDR3 region has the DNA TGTGCCAGCAGTATCCTAGTTCCCGGGGAGCTGTTTTTT.

The gene calls are TRBV6-5 and TRBJ1-2; D gene uncertain. Trimming shortened V by 0 bases and J by 1 base, and 6 bases separated the two germline ends. This CDR3 comprises 14 residues. The V gene's germline CDR1 is MNHEY and CDR2 SVGAGI. CDR3 coding DNA: TGTGCCAGCAGTTACTCGGGGAGTAACTATGGCTACACCTTC. Its translation: CASSYSGSNYGYTF.

V usage is TRBV30 and J usage is TRBJ1-2; the D gene is possibly TRBD1 (6 bases). Germline lookup yields CDR1 GTSNPN and CDR2 SVGIG (reference sequence). Trimming removed 1 base from V and 4 bases from J, with 19 bases in between. This CDR3 is 16 amino acids long. CDR3 sequence (DNA): TGTGCCTGGAGTGGGGCAGGGGCTCGAGCATCCTATGGCTACACCTTC. Translating it yields CAWSGAGARASYGYTF.

This chain uses TRBV7-6 with TRBJ1-4; D is undetermined. The V end lost 4 bases, the J end lost 1 base, and 7 bases lay between the germline ends. The CDR3 is 14 residues long. Germline V gene data show CDR1 as SGHVS and CDR2 as FNYEAQ. CDR3 amino acids: CASSYDITNEKLFF. Here the CDR3 DNA reads TGTGCCAGCAGCTACGACATAACTAATGAAAAACTGTTTTTT. Combining the CDR3 with reference TRBV7-6 and TRBJ1-4 gives the whole variable domain GAGVSQSPRYKVTKRGQDVALRCDPISGHVSLYWYRQALGQGPEFLTYFNYEAQQDKSGLPNDRFSAERPEGSISTLTIQRTEQRDSAMYRCASSYDITNEKLFFGSGTQLSVL.

The chain carries TRBV4-3 and TRBJ2-6; no definite D call. V gave up 0 bases and J gave up 0 bases, with 9 bases separating them. Germline CDR1 and CDR2: LGHNA and YSLEER. This CDR3 is 17 amino acids long. CDR3 sequence (DNA): TGCGCCAGCAGCCAAGAGGCCTTCAACTCTGGGGCCAACGTCCTGACTTTC. Encoded protein: CASSQEAFNSGANVLTF.